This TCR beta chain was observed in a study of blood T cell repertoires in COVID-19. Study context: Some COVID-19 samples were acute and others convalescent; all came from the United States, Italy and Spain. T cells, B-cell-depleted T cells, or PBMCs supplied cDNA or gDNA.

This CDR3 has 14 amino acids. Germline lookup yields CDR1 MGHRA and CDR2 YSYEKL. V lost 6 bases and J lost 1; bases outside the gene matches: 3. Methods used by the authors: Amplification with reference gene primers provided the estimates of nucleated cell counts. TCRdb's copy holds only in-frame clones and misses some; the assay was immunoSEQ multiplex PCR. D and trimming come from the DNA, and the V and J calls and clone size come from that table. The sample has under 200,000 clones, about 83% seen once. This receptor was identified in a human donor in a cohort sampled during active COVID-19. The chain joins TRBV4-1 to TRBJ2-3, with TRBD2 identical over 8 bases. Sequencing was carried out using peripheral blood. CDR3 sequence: CASRGTSRTDTQYF. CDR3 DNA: TGCGCCAGCAGAGGGACTAGTCGCACAGATACGCAGTATTTT.